Each of the 27 T cell receptor beta chains below was sequenced from the same sample in a study of blood T cell repertoires in COVID-19. This table comes from immunoSEQ multiplex PCR, and its TCRdb copy is limited to in-frame clones, with some not included. Counted here are 250,000 or so clones, 75% to 90% occurring once; the ten biggest clones make up 2.5% to 4%. Sequencing input: PBMCs or T cells enriched from blood (not recorded which). These receptor sequences come from a woman aged 35 to 49 who had been exposed to COVID-19.

V gene TRBV7-8 combines with J gene TRBJ2-4; 7 bases fit TRBD2. CDR1 is SGHVS, CDR2 FQNEAQ, per germline. Germline trimming cut 5 bases from V and 4 bases from J; bases unmatched to any gene: 17. CDR3 length equals 18 residues. CDR3 DNA sequence: TGTGCCAGCAGCCACTACTCCCGGGGTAGCGGGTTTAAAAACATTCAGTACTTC. Encoded protein: CASSHYSRGSGFKNIQYF. The whole variable domain, remainder taken from reference TRBV7-8 and TRBJ2-4, is GAGVSQSPRYKVAKRGQDVALRCDPISGHVSLFWYQQALGQGPEFLTYFQNEAQLDKSGLPSDRFFAERPEGSVSTLKIQRTQQEDSAVYLCASSHYSRGSGFKNIQYFGAGTRLSVL.

The CDR3 reads CASSFQRSSTDTQYF. The CDR3 region has the DNA TGTGCCAGCAGCTTCCAGCGTTCTAGCACAGATACGCAGTATTTT. This chain joins TRBV5-4 and TRBJ2-3; D gene unclear. Trimming shortened V by 2 bases and J by 0 bases, and 10 bases separated the two germline ends. The CDR3 is 15 residues long. Germline V CDR1 and CDR2: SGHNT, YYREEE (reference sequence).

This chain connects TRBV7-2 to TRBJ1-3; TRBD1 might be the D (5 bases). V was trimmed by 4 bases and J by 1 base, leaving 14 bases between them. Per the germline V gene, CDR1 is SGHTA and CDR2 is FQGNSA. CDR3 length: 16 amino acids. CDR3 DNA sequence: TGTGCCAGCAGCTCCTCATCGGGGGGATCTGGAAACACCATATATTTT. Translated: CASSSSSGGSGNTIYF.

V is TRBV9 and J is TRBJ2-2; 9 positions agree with TRBD1. Germline V gene data show CDR1 as SGDLS and CDR2 as YYNGEE. The CDR3 consists of 17 residues. V lost 3 bases, J lost 5 bases, and 11 bases stayed unmatched. Written as DNA, the CDR3 is TGTGCCAGCAGCGCGAAACCCGGGACAGGGTTAACCGGGGAGCTGTTTTTT. Its translation is CASSAKPGTGLTGELFF.

In DNA, the CDR3 is TGTGCCAGCAGACAGGGGGGAGAGACCCAGTACTTC. Amino acids: CASRQGGETQYF. The J gene is TRBJ2-5, the V gene TRBV2, with 8 positions matching TRBD1. Losses at the gene ends were 6 bases for V and 4 bases for J; bases not matched to a gene: 1. CDR1 is SNHLY and CDR2 is FYNNEI in the germline V gene. This CDR3 spans 12 amino acids.

The rearrangement uses TRBV28 and TRBJ1-1; D remains ambiguous. CDR3 size: 12 residues. Germline V CDR1 and CDR2: MDHEN, SYDVKM. The V gene lost 2 bases and the J gene lost 4 bases, with 5 bases spanning the gap. The CDR3 coding sequence is TGTGCCAGCAGTTTAACTATCACTGAAGCTTTCTTT. Translating it yields CASSLTITEAFF.

V gene TRBV11-3 combines with J gene TRBJ1-1, with a tentative D call TRBD1 (5 bases). The germline CDR1 and CDR2 sequences are SGHNT and YENEEA. Trimming took 4 bases from V and 3 from J, leaving 24 bases between them. The CDR3 is 18 amino acids. In DNA form, the CDR3 reads TGTGCCAGCAGCTCTATAGGAGTTTGGGGCGGACACGACACTGAAGCTTTCTTT. It translates to CASSSIGVWGGHDTEAFF.

The chain uses TRBV30 and TRBJ1-2, with D possibly being TRBD1 (6 bases). This CDR3 has 17 residues. Germline V CDR1 and CDR2: GTSNPN, SVGIG (reference sequence). V was trimmed by 0 bases and J by 4 bases, leaving 21 bases between them. CDR3 in amino acids: CAWSVRALNRDTYGYTF. The CDR3 DNA follows: TGTGCCTGGAGTGTACGGGCACTAAACCGGGACACCTATGGCTACACCTTC.

This chain joins TRBV18 and TRBJ1-4; 8 nucleotides line up with TRBD1. The germline V gene encodes CDR1 KGHSH and CDR2 LQKENI. The CDR3 runs to 18 residues. The junction had 12 bases not matched to a gene; V was cut back by 4 bases and J by 2 bases. The CDR3 region has the DNA TGTGCCAGCTCACTATCAACAGGGGGATACATGACTAATGAAAAACTGTTTTTT. Protein sequence: CASSLSTGGYMTNEKLFF. Full variable domain (outside the CDR3, taken from reference TRBV18 and TRBJ1-4): NAGVMQNPRHLVRRRGQEARLRCSPMKGHSHVYWYRQLPEEGLKFMVYLQKENIIDESGMPKERFSAEFPKEGPSILRIQQVVRGDSAAYFCASSLSTGGYMTNEKLFFGSGTQLSVL.

In this sample, this clone turned up once. This chain joins TRBV19 and TRBJ2-1; TRBD1 is a possible D gene (6 bases). This CDR3 comprises 17 residues. With 4 bases removed from V and 5 bases from J, the gap between germline ends came to 21 bases. CDR1 and CDR2 (germline): LNHDA, SQIVND (reference sequence). CDR3 residues: CASSKDREGDLNNEQFF. The CDR3 nucleotides read TGTGCCAGTAGTAAAGACAGAGAGGGGGACCTTAACAATGAGCAGTTCTTC.

On this clone: The same CDR3 also results from other DNA sequences found in this sample. This chain links TRBV7-3 with TRBJ2-3; weak D call: TRBD2 (5 bases). The CDR3 is 13 amino acids. CDR1 and CDR2 from the germline V gene are SGHTA and FQGTGA. Trimming shortened V by 5 bases and J by 4 bases, and 10 bases separated the two germline ends. The CDR3 region has the DNA TGTGCCAGCAGCCAAGGAGGTGCAGATACGCAGTATTTT. This sequence encodes CASSQGGADTQYF. The whole variable domain, filled in from reference TRBV7-3 and TRBJ2-3, reads GAGVSQTPSNKVTEKGKYVELRCDPISGHTALYWYRQSLGQGPEFLIYFQGTGAADDSGLPNDRFFAVRPEGSVSTLKIQRTERGDSAVYLCASSQGGADTQYFGPGTRLTVL.

This chain uses TRBV5-1 with TRBJ2-1; 13 positions agree with TRBD2. The CDR3 extends over 18 amino acids. Germline loops: CDR1 SGHRS, CDR2 YFSETQ. With V trimmed by 8 bases and J by 3 bases, 14 bases remained unmatched. In DNA form, the CDR3 reads TGCGCCAGAGGACTAGCGGGGGCCACCAGTACTCTCTACAATGAGCAGTTCTTC. This codes for CARGLAGATSTLYNEQFF.

The sample holds one count of this clone. The rearrangement uses TRBV7-9 and TRBJ1-4; D not certain. This CDR3 has 14 amino acids. CDR1 and CDR2 (germline): SEHNR, FQNEAQ (reference sequence). V was shortened by 5 bases and J by 7 bases, with 14 bases between the two germline ends. The CDR3 nucleotides read TGTGCCAGCAGCCTGAGTCCCGGGGTTGAAAAACTGTTTTTT. Amino acid sequence: CASSLSPGVEKLFF. The variable domain in full, with the rest retrieved from reference TRBV7-9 and TRBJ1-4, is DTGVSQNPRHKITKRGQNVTFRCDPISEHNRLYWYRQTLGQGPEFLTYFQNEAQLEKSRLLSDRFSAERPKGSFSTLEIQRTEQGDSAMYLCASSLSPGVEKLFFGSGTQLSVL.

About this clone itself: This clone may be a read error of a much larger clone one base away. This chain connects TRBV24-1 to TRBJ2-2, with D maybe TRBD2 (5 bases). V gave up 0 bases and J gave up 4 bases, with 5 bases separating them. The germline gives CDR1 KGHDR, CDR2 SFDVKD. CDR3 length: 14 amino acids. The CDR3, as DNA: TGTGCCACCAGTGATTTGCGGGGCACCGGGGAGCTGTTTTTT. Translated: CATSDLRGTGELFF.

The CDR3: CASSLGISYEQYV. The CDR3 nucleotides read TGTGCCAGCAGCCTCGGGATTTCCTACGAGCAGTACGTC. The genes are TRBV14 and TRBJ2-7; maybe TRBD2 (5 bases). The V end was cut by 4 bases, the J end by 1 base, with 8 bases between. Germline V gene sequence: CDR1 SGHDN, CDR2 FVKESK. This CDR3 region has 13 residues.

The chain joins TRBV3-1 (or the pseudogene TRBV3-2) to TRBJ2-2; TRBD2 agrees at 10 bases. The germline CDR1 and CDR2 sequences are LGHDT and YNNKEL (reference sequence). The CDR3 consists of 17 residues. Losses at the gene ends were 5 bases for V and 6 bases for J; bases not matched to a gene: 12. The CDR3 sequence is CASSATSGPPSAGELFF. CDR3 DNA sequence: TGTGCCAGCAGCGCGACTAGCGGGCCGCCCAGCGCCGGGGAGCTGTTTTTT.

This rearrangement joins TRBV7-8 to TRBJ1-5, with D perhaps matching TRBD1 (6 bases). Trimming shortened V by 5 bases and J by 2 bases, and 16 bases separated the two germline ends. Germline V gene data show CDR1 as SGHVS and CDR2 as FQNEAQ. The CDR3 runs 16 residues. CDR3 sequence: CASSPSRGRGNQPQHF. The CDR3 DNA reads as TGTGCCAGCAGCCCCTCCAGGGGTAGGGGCAATCAGCCCCAGCATTTT.

The CDR3 sequence is CASSMRGQGTEAFF. CDR3 nucleotide sequence: TGTGCCAGCAGCATGAGGGGGCAAGGCACTGAAGCTTTCTTT. The chain has TRBV7-3 and TRBJ1-1; 7 nucleotides line up with TRBD1. The CDR3 is made up of 14 amino acids. Germline CDR1 SGHTA, CDR2 FQGTGA. Losses at the gene ends were 5 bases for V and 4 bases for J; bases not matched to a gene: 7.

This clone turned up a few times. The chain employs TRBV7-2 and TRBJ2-3; the match to TRBD2 covers 7 bases. The CDR3 length is 15 residues. J lost 4 bases, V lost 2 bases, and 6 bases had no gene match. In germline, CDR1 is SGHTA, CDR2 FQGNSA. Here the CDR3 reads CASSLTGLSPDTQYF. In nucleotides, the CDR3 is TGTGCCAGCAGCTTAACGGGACTATCTCCAGATACGCAGTATTTT. Using reference TRBV7-2 and TRBJ2-3 for the parts outside the CDR3, the full variable domain is GAGVSQSPSNKVTEKGKDVELRCDPISGHTALYWYRQSLGQGLEFLIYFQGNSAPDKSGLPSDRFSAERTGGSVSTLTIQRTQQEDSAVYLCASSLTGLSPDTQYFGPGTRLTVL.

This clone was observed a few times. The chain combines TRBV3-1 (or the pseudogene TRBV3-2) with TRBJ1-6; D remains unclear. Germline values: CDR1 LGHDT, CDR2 YNNKEL (reference sequence). CDR3 size: 12 residues. Trimming stripped 7 bases from V and 9 bases from J, with 10 bases between. The CDR3 bases are TGTGCCAGCAACCAGTTGAGTTCACCCCTCCACTTT. This translates into CASNQLSSPLHF.

The rearrangement links TRBV19 to TRBJ1-2; possibly TRBD1 for D (5 bases). This CDR3 comprises 12 residues. Trimming cost V 5 bases and J 3 bases, with 7 bases left between them. Germline V gene data show CDR1 as LNHDA and CDR2 as SQIVND (reference sequence). The CDR3 coding sequence is TGTGCCAGTAGTCGCAGGGACTATGGCTACACCTTC. Translated: CASSRRDYGYTF.

Worth noting for this clone: An end of the junction differs from the germline gene, which may be a read error. The same CDR3 can be traced to other DNA sequences in this sample. The genes are TRBV5-1 and TRBJ2-1, with D perhaps matching TRBD1 (6 bases). From germline, CDR1 is SGHRS and CDR2 YFSETQ. The CDR3 consists of 14 residues. This CDR3 is CASSPQGSYNEQFF. The CDR3 DNA follows: TGTGCCAGCAGCCCCCAGGGGTCCTACAATGAGCAGTTCTTC.

This chain links TRBV27 with TRBJ1-4; TRBD1 agrees at 10 bases. The CDR3 totals 14 residues. J gave up 13 bases and V 0 bases, and 5 bases lay outside the gene matches. Looked up from germline, CDR1 is MNHEY and CDR2 is SMNVEV (reference sequence). CDR3 in DNA: TGTGCCAGCAGTTTATCTTTGACAGGGGGCGTACTGTTTTTT. Protein product: CASSLSLTGGVLFF.

The chain links TRBV28 to TRBJ1-1, with D perhaps matching TRBD1 (5 bases). CDR3 size: 12 residues. V lost 7 bases, J lost 6 bases, and 12 bases lay in between. Germline values: CDR1 MDHEN, CDR2 SYDVKM. CDR3 protein: CASTGQGPEAFF. The CDR3 coding sequence is TGTGCCAGCACCGGGCAGGGTCCTGAAGCTTTCTTT.

The V and J genes are TRBV9 and TRBJ2-3; D perhaps matches TRBD2 (6 bases). From germline, CDR1 is SGDLS and CDR2 YYNGEE. There are 16 residues in the CDR3. Trimming pared 1 base from V and 0 bases from J, leaving 12 bases between. CDR3 sequence reads: CASSVWVGTSTDTQYF. The CDR3 bases are TGTGCCAGCAGCGTATGGGTAGGGACTAGCACAGATACGCAGTATTTT.

V and J are TRBV7-3 and TRBJ1-1; 7 bases match TRBD1. CDR1 and CDR2 (germline): SGHTA, FQGTGA. The CDR3 sequence is 13 residues long. V lost 5 bases and J lost 1; bases outside the gene matches: 1. This chain's CDR3 is CASSRTGNTEAFF. In DNA, the CDR3 is TGTGCCAGCAGCCGGACAGGGAACACTGAAGCTTTCTTT.

This chain uses TRBV10-1 with TRBJ2-5; TRBD2 aligns across 10 bases. Germline trimming cut 2 bases from V and 5 bases from J; bases unmatched to any gene: 5. This CDR3 has 15 amino acids. Germline lookup yields CDR1 WNHNN and CDR2 SYGVQD (reference sequence). DNA for the CDR3: TGCGCCAGCAGTGAGGTCCTAGCGGGAGTCGAGACCCAGTACTTC. It yields the protein CASSEVLAGVETQYF.